Following are 18 T cell receptor beta chains from one sample sequenced in a study of blood T cell repertoires in COVID-19. Assay used: immunoSEQ multiplex PCR; TCRdb lists only in-frame clones, some missing. In the table there are some 670,000 clones, 90% of which are singletons. What was sequenced was peripheral blood. All receptors come from a woman between 18 and 29 years old with acute or convalescent COVID-19.

The V gene is TRBV18, the J gene TRBJ1-1; D not certain. The length of the CDR3 is 12 residues. V lost 6 bases to trimming and J lost 5 bases, with 10 bases between them. Germline V gene data show CDR1 as KGHSH and CDR2 as LQKENI. CDR3 amino acids: CASSAQKTEAFF. The CDR3 nucleotides are TGTGCCAGCTCCGCACAAAAGACTGAAGCTTTCTTT. Drawing the rest from reference TRBV18 and TRBJ1-1, the complete variable domain is NAGVMQNPRHLVRRRGQEARLRCSPMKGHSHVYWYRQLPEEGLKFMVYLQKENIIDESGMPKERFSAEFPKEGPSILRIQQVVRGDSAAYFCASSAQKTEAFFGQGTRLTVV.

This clone was seen a handful of times. V and J are TRBV29-1 and TRBJ2-3; 9 bases match TRBD2. J lost 2 bases, V lost 3 bases, and 18 bases had no gene match. The CDR3 length is 19 residues. CDR1 SQVTM and CDR2 ANQGSEA come from the germline V gene. CDR3 nucleotide sequence: TGCAGCGTTGACCCAAGGACTCTAGCGGGACCAGAGCCCACAGATACGCAGTATTTT. Protein product: CSVDPRTLAGPEPTDTQYF.

This clone has only a few counts. V and J are TRBV25-1 and TRBJ1-1, with TRBD1 as a possible D gene (5 bases). Trimming pared 1 base from V and 1 base from J, leaving 10 bases between. The germline CDR1 and CDR2 sequences are MGHDK and SYGVNS. The CDR3 runs to 15 residues. Here the CDR3 reads CASSEWGGGNTEAFF. In nucleotides, the CDR3 is TGTGCCAGCAGTGAATGGGGCGGGGGGAACACTGAAGCTTTCTTT. Looking up the rest from reference TRBV25-1 and TRBJ1-1 gives the full variable domain: EADIYQTPRYLVIGTGKKITLECSQTMGHDKMYWYQQDPGMELHLIHYSYGVNSTEKGDLSSESTVSRIRTEHFPLTLESARPSHTSQYLCASSEWGGGNTEAFFGQGTRLTVV.

The rearrangement joins TRBV7-8 to TRBJ1-1, with 7 bases fitting TRBD1. Germline-derived CDR1 and CDR2 are SGHVS and FQNEAQ. V shed 3 bases, J shed 1 base, and the junction held 17 bases outside the gene matches. CDR3 length equals 19 residues. The CDR3 sequence: CASSFRTGHSSRENTEAFF. The CDR3 bases are TGTGCCAGCAGCTTTAGGACAGGTCACTCTAGCAGGGAGAACACTGAAGCTTTCTTT.

The CDR3 DNA is TGTGCCAGCAGCCAACTGCAGGGTTCAGGGACTAACTATGGCTACACCTTC. Protein product: CASSQLQGSGTNYGYTF. This chain joins TRBV3-1 (or the pseudogene TRBV3-2) and TRBJ1-2, with D possibly TRBD1 on 5 matching bases. This CDR3 has 17 residues. Trimming cost V 2 bases and J 0 bases, with 16 bases left between them. CDR1 and CDR2 from the germline V gene are LGHDT and YNNKEL (reference sequence).

The V and J genes are TRBV9 and TRBJ2-1; 9 bases map to TRBD2. CDR3 size: 16 residues. The germline V gene encodes CDR1 SGDLS and CDR2 YYNGEE. With V trimmed by 4 bases and J by 7 bases, 12 bases remained unmatched. In nucleotides, the CDR3 is TGTGCCAGCAGCCTCACCTATAGCGGGGGAGTTAATGAGCAGTTCTTC. Translating gives CASSLTYSGGVNEQFF.

This chain connects TRBV2 to TRBJ2-7, with 8 bases fitting TRBD2. Unmatched junction bases numbered 7, after V lost 3 bases and J lost 0 bases. The CDR3 covers 16 residues. The V gene's germline CDR1 is SNHLY and CDR2 FYNNEI. This CDR3 reads CASSDPGRGTSYEQYF. Written as DNA, the CDR3 is TGTGCCAGCAGTGACCCCGGGAGGGGGACCTCCTACGAGCAGTACTTC. Using reference TRBV2 and TRBJ2-7 for the parts outside the CDR3, the full variable domain is EPEVTQTPSHQVTQMGQEVILRCVPISNHLYFYWYRQILGQKVEFLVSFYNNEISEKSEIFDDQFSVERPDGSNFTLKIRSTKLEDSAMYFCASSDPGRGTSYEQYFGPGTRLTVT.

The CDR3: CASSRDRARYGYTF. The CDR3 bases are TGTGCCAGTAGTAGGGACAGGGCTCGGTATGGCTACACCTTC. The genes are TRBV19 and TRBJ1-2; 9 bases match TRBD1. Trimming cost V 4 bases and J 5 bases; bases outside gene matches: 5. Germline CDR1 LNHDA, CDR2 SQIVND (reference sequence). This CDR3 has 14 amino acids. Based on the CDR3 plus reference TRBV19 and TRBJ1-2, the full variable domain is DGGITQSPKYLFRKEGQNVTLSCEQNLNHDAMYWYRQDPGQGLRLIYYSQIVNDFQKGDIAEGYSVSREKKESFPLTVTSAQKNPTAFYLCASSRDRARYGYTFGSGTRLTVV.

V and J are TRBV7-2 and TRBJ1-2; D remains ambiguous. Germline CDR1 is SGHTA and CDR2 is FQGNSA. This CDR3 comprises 14 residues. Trimming took 1 base from V and 4 from J, leaving 10 bases between them. The CDR3 nucleotides read TGTGCCAGCAGCTTAGATGCGGCCGTCTATGGCTACACCTTC. Translation: CASSLDAAVYGYTF.

The V and J genes are TRBV5-4 and TRBJ2-7, with D possibly TRBD2 on 5 matching bases. The V gene lost 4 bases and the J gene lost 3 bases, with 14 bases spanning the gap. The germline V gene encodes CDR1 SGHNT and CDR2 YYREEE (reference sequence). CDR3 size: 14 residues. CDR3 nucleotides: TGTGCCAGCAGCCGATCCGGAGGTGGCTACGAGCAGTACTTC. Residues: CASSRSGGGYEQYF.

The chain combines TRBV27 with TRBJ2-1, with D tentatively TRBD1 (6 bases). V gave up 6 bases and J gave up 2 bases, with 14 bases separating them. Germline CDR1 is MNHEY and CDR2 is SMNVEV (reference sequence). This CDR3 has 15 amino acids. The CDR3 nucleotides are TGTGCCAGCAGCTCCTACAGGGATCCCTACAATGAGCAGTTCTTC. Protein product: CASSSYRDPYNEQFF.

The rearrangement links TRBV9 to TRBJ1-2, with a possible D match to TRBD1 (6 bases). V gave up 3 bases and J gave up 8 bases, with 23 bases separating them. CDR1 is SGDLS, CDR2 YYNGEE, per germline. The CDR3 is made up of 16 amino acids. The CDR3 DNA is TGTGCCAGCAGCGGAGGGGACAACAACCTCAAGAGGGGCTACACCTTC. Its protein product is CASSGGDNNLKRGYTF.

This chain uses TRBV30 with TRBJ1-2; maybe TRBD1 (6 bases). Germline V gene sequence: CDR1 GTSNPN, CDR2 SVGIG (reference sequence). Trimming cost V 5 bases and J 8 bases, with 15 bases left between them. This CDR3 spans 12 amino acids. The CDR3 region is CAWGNRVRGYTF. Written as DNA, the CDR3 is TGTGCCTGGGGAAACAGGGTCCGGGGCTACACCTTC. Full variable domain (outside the CDR3, taken from reference TRBV30 and TRBJ1-2): SQTIHQWPATLVQPVGSPLSLECTVEGTSNPNLYWYRQAAGRGLQLLFYSVGIGQISSEVPQNLSASRPQDRQFILSSKKLLLSDSGFYLCAWGNRVRGYTFGSGTRLTVV.

This clone has only a few counts. The chain recombines TRBV25-1 with TRBJ1-2; weak D call: TRBD1 (5 bases). Trimming took 4 bases from V and 5 from J, leaving 8 bases between them. Germline V CDR1 and CDR2: MGHDK, SYGVNS. This CDR3 comprises 12 residues. The CDR3 DNA sequence: TGTGCCAGCAGTGCAGGGTTATATGGCTACACCTTC. As protein: CASSAGLYGYTF.

The V call is TRBV6-5, the J call TRBJ1-5; tentative D call: TRBD1 (6 bases). The CDR3 contains 13 residues. V lost 8 bases to trimming and J lost 6 bases, with 14 bases between them. Germline V gene data show CDR1 as MNHEY and CDR2 as SVGAGI. The CDR3 region is CASGPGVFQPQHF. Here the CDR3 DNA reads TGTGCCAGCGGTCCAGGGGTTTTTCAGCCCCAGCATTTT.

The CDR3 loop is CASSPGQERTEAFF. In nucleotides, the CDR3 is TGTGCCAGCAGCCCAGGACAAGAAAGAACTGAAGCTTTCTTT. The V gene is TRBV3-1 (or the pseudogene TRBV3-2), the J gene TRBJ1-1, with TRBD1 as a possible D gene (5 bases). The CDR3 loop spans 14 amino acids. CDR1 LGHDT and CDR2 YNNKEL come from the germline V gene (reference sequence). V lost 4 bases and J 5 bases, leaving 14 bases between the germline ends.

This chain links TRBV4-1 with TRBJ2-1, with D hard to call. Germline CDR1 MGHRA, CDR2 YSYEKL. V was clipped by 5 bases and J by 7 bases, with 9 bases between them. CDR3 length: 12 residues. CDR3 DNA sequence: TGCGCCAGCAGCTACAACCAGAATGAGCAGTTCTTC. It is translated as CASSYNQNEQFF.

This clone showed up just once. The chain has TRBV7-2 and TRBJ1-2; no reliable D call. The CDR3 spans 12 residues. CDR1 and CDR2 from the germline V gene are SGHTA and FQGNSA. V lost 0 bases and J 10 bases, leaving 9 bases between the germline ends. The CDR3 DNA reads as TGTGCCAGCAGCTTAGCCACAGAACCCTACACCTTC. Protein: CASSLATEPYTF.